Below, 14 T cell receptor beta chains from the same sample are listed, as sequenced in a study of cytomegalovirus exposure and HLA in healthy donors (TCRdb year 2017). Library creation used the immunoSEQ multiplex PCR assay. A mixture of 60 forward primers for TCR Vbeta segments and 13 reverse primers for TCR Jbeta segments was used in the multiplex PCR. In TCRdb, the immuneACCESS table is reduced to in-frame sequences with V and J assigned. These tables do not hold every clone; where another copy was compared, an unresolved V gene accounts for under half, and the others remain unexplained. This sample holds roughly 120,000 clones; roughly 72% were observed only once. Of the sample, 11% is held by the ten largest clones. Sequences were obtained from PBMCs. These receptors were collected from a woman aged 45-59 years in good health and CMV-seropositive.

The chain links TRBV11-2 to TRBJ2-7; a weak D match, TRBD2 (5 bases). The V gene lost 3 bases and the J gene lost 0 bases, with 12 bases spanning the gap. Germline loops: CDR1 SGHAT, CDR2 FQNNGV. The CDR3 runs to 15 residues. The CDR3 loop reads CASSFRYGSSYEQYF. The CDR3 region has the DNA TGTGCCAGCAGCTTTCGATATGGGAGCTCCTACGAGCAGTACTTC.

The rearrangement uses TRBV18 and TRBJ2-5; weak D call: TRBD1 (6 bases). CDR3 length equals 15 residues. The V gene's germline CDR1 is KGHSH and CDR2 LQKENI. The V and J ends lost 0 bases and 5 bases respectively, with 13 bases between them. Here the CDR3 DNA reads TGTGCCAGCTCACCACCGGGTCGACAGGATGAGACCCAGTACTTC. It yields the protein CASSPPGRQDETQYF.

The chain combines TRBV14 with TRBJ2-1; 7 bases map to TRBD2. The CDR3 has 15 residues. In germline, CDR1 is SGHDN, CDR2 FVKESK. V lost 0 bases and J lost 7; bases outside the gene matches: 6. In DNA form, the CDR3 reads TGTGCCAGCAGCCAAGAGTTGGGAGGGCCAAATGAGCAGTTCTTC. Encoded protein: CASSQELGGPNEQFF. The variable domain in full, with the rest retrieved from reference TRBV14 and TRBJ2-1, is EAGVTQFPSHSVIEKGQTVTLRCDPISGHDNLYWYRRVMGKEIKFLLHFVKESKQDESGMPNNRFLAERTGGTYSTLKVQPAELEDSGVYFCASSQELGGPNEQFFGPGTRLTVL.

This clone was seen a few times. The CDR3 sequence: CASSSPTSGGNNEQFF. As DNA, the CDR3 is TGTGCCAGCAGCTCACCAACTAGCGGGGGTAACAATGAGCAGTTCTTC. The chain uses TRBV7-6 and TRBJ2-1; 11 bases match TRBD2. The CDR3 is 16 residues long. Germline V CDR1 and CDR2: SGHVS, FNYEAQ. Losses at the gene ends were 4 bases for V and 5 bases for J; bases not matched to a gene: 7. The variable domain in full, completed from reference TRBV7-6 and TRBJ2-1, reads GAGVSQSPRYKVTKRGQDVALRCDPISGHVSLYWYRQALGQGPEFLTYFNYEAQQDKSGLPNDRFSAERPEGSISTLTIQRTEQRDSAMYRCASSSPTSGGNNEQFFGPGTRLTVL.

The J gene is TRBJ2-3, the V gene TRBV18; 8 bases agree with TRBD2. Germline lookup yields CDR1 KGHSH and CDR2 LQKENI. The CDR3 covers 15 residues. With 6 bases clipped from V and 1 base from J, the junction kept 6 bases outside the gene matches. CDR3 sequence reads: CASSASSGGTDTQYF. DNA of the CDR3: TGTGCCAGCTCCGCGAGTAGCGGGGGCACAGATACGCAGTATTTT.

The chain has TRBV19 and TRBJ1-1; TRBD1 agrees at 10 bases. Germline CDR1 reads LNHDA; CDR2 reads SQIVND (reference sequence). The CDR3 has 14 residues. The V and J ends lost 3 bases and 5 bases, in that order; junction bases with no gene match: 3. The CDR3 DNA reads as TGTGCCAGTAGTATGGGACAGGGGAAGACTGAAGCTTTCTTT. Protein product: CASSMGQGKTEAFF.

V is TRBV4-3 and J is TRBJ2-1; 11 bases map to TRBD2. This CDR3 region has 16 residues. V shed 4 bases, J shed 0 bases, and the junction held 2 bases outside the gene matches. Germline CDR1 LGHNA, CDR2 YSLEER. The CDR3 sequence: CASSRSGGVSYNEQFF. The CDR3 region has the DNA TGCGCCAGCAGCCGTAGCGGGGGGGTCTCCTACAATGAGCAGTTCTTC.

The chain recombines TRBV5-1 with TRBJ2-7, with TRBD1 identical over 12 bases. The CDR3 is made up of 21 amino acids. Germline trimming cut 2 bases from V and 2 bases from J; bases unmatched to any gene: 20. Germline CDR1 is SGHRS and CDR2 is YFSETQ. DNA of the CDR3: TGCGCCAGCAGCTTATCAATTGTAACCGGGACAGGGGGCTTTTATGCCTACGAGCAGTACTTC. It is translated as CASSLSIVTGTGGFYAYEQYF.

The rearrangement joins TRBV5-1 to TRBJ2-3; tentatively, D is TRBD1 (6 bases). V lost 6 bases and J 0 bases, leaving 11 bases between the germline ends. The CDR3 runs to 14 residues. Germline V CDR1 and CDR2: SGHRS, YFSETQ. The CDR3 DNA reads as TGCGCCAGCAACAGGGACCCAAGCACAGATACGCAGTATTTT. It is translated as CASNRDPSTDTQYF.

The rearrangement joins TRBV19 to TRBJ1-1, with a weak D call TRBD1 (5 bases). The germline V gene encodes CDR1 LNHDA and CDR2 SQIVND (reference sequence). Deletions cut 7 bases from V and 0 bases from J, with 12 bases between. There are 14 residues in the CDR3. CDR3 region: CASIPDSLNTEAFF. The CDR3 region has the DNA TGTGCCAGTATCCCTGACAGCTTGAACACTGAAGCTTTCTTT.

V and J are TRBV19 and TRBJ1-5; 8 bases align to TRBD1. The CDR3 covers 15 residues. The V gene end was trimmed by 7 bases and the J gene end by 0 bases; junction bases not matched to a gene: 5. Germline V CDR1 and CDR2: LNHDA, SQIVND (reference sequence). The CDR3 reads CASNQDRASNQPQHF. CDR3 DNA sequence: TGTGCCAGTAACCAGGACAGGGCTAGCAATCAGCCCCAGCATTTT.

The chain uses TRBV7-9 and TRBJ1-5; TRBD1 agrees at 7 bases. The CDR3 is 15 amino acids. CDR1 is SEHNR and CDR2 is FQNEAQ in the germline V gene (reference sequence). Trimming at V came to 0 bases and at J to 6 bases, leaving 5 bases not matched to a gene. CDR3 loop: CASSLAGQGGQPQHF. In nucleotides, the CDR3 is TGTGCCAGCAGCTTAGCTGGGCAGGGGGGTCAGCCCCAGCATTTT.

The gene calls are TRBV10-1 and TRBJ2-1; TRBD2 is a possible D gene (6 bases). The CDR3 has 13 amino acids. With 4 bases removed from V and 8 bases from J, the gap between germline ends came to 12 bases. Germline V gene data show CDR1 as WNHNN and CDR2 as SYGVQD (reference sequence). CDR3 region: CASSGQPGDEQFF. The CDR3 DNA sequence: TGCGCCAGCAGTGGACAGCCGGGGGATGAGCAGTTCTTC.

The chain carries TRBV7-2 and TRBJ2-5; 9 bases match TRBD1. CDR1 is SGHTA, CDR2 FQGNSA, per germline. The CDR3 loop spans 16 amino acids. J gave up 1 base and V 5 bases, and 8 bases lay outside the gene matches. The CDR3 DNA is TGTGCCAGCAGCCAGTTCGGACAGGGGACCCAAGAGACCCAGTACTTC. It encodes CASSQFGQGTQETQYF. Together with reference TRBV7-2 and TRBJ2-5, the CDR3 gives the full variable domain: GAGVSQSPSNKVTEKGKDVELRCDPISGHTALYWYRQSLGQGLEFLIYFQGNSAPDKSGLPSDRFSAERTGGSVSTLTIQRTQQEDSAVYLCASSQFGQGTQETQYFGPGTRLLVL.